One and the same sample provided the 5 T cell receptor beta chains below, sequenced in a study of T-cell memory formation after mild COVID-19. TCRdb re-called the 5' RACE reads through MiXCR, storing one row per CDR3 protein. Among 300,000 to 400,000 distinct CDR3 sequences listed, approximately 15% were seen once. Sample: PBMCs or a T cell subset sorted from them (not recorded which). The receptors shown here come from a man in his late teens or twenties who had mild COVID-19 (a few samples of this study predate the infection). Cell type and time point are not known.

The chain employs TRBV29-1 and TRBJ1-4, with a weak D call TRBD1 (5 bases). The CDR3 has 12 residues. Germline V gives CDR1 SQVTM, CDR2 ANQGSEA. V dropped 6 bases and J dropped 7 bases, with 12 bases sitting between them. In nucleotides, the CDR3 is TGCAGCGTGAGTAGGGGTGCTGAAAAACTGTTTTTT. As protein: CSVSRGAEKLFF.

The chain couples TRBV7-9 to TRBJ2-5, with TRBD2 as a possible D gene (6 bases). Between the trimmed V and J ends, which lost 3 bases and 1 base, there was a span of 12 bases. From germline, CDR1 is SEHNR and CDR2 FQNEAQ (reference sequence). The CDR3 is made up of 15 amino acids. The CDR3 bases are TGTGCCAGCAGCTTCCTTGGGACTCTCCAAGAGACCCAGTACTTC. It yields the protein CASSFLGTLQETQYF.

This clonotype was seen many times. The rearrangement links TRBV20-1 to TRBJ2-2, with 7 positions matching TRBD1. In germline, CDR1 is DFQATT, CDR2 SNEGSKA (reference sequence). The CDR3 length is 14 residues. V lost 2 bases and J lost 1; bases outside the gene matches: 1. The chain's CDR3 is CSARRTGNTGELFF. Written as DNA, the CDR3 is TGCAGTGCTAGACGGACAGGGAACACCGGGGAGCTGTTTTTT.

The V call is TRBV7-3, the J call TRBJ2-1; 9 nucleotides match TRBD2. Per the germline V gene, CDR1 is SGHTA and CDR2 is FQGTGA. There are 16 residues in the CDR3. The trim removed 0 bases at V and 9 bases at J, leaving 9 bases unmatched. Here the CDR3 reads CASSLTRLAGRGEQFF. In nucleotides, the CDR3 is TGTGCCAGCAGCTTAACGCGGCTAGCGGGGCGGGGTGAGCAGTTCTTC.

This clonotype was seen a few times. This chain uses TRBV2 with TRBJ2-4, with a possible D match to TRBD2 (5 bases). CDR1 SNHLY and CDR2 FYNNEI come from the germline V gene. The CDR3 contains 15 residues. With 1 base removed from V and 0 bases from J, the gap between germline ends came to 7 bases. The CDR3 spells CASSEVGLAKNIQYF. In DNA, the CDR3 is TGTGCCAGCAGTGAAGTAGGACTAGCCAAAAACATTCAGTACTTC.